This T cell receptor beta chain was documented in a study of T cell repertoires in cytomegalovirus infection. Study at large: Through public TCR beta signatures, both CMV infection and matching HLA type were indicated.

TCRdb fed the reads into MiXCR, producing one record per CDR3 protein. The data hold 210,000 or so distinct CDR3 sequences, with approximately 6.7% observed a single time. This clonotype was observed many times. Its antigen is not identified. General study findings and limits: HLA-C-restricted TCR beta clonotypes specific for CMV led the ex vivo response.

This TCR derives from a human donor in good health (CMV status not recorded). Some clones in this sample may be carry-over from other donors' samples. What was sequenced was PBMCs.

The CDR3 spells CSARTEMAYEQYF. CDR3 coding DNA: TGCAGTGCTCGGACAGAGATGGCCTACGAGCAGTACTTC. The rearrangement links TRBV20-1 to TRBJ2-7, with D possibly matching TRBD1 (6 bases). This CDR3 region has 13 residues. Germline V gene sequence: CDR1 DFQATT, CDR2 SNEGSKA (reference sequence). V gave up 5 bases and J gave up 2 bases, with 13 bases separating them.